These 24 T cell receptor beta chains share one sample of origin, sequenced in a study of shared clonotypes between healthy human individuals. Method: immunoSEQ multiplex PCR; TCRdb's copy keeps in-frame clones and lacks some. The sample lists about 680,000 clones; around four fifths were seen once. The sequenced material came from memory CD4+ T cells sorted from blood. Subset defined: CD45RA-negative fraction. The origin of the receptors is a woman in her 30s in good health.

The chain carries TRBV5-1 and TRBJ2-7; 8 nucleotides agree with TRBD2. The CDR3 has 15 residues. Germline values: CDR1 SGHRS, CDR2 YFSETQ. J gave up 0 bases and V 4 bases, and 6 bases lay outside the gene matches. In nucleotides, the CDR3 is TGCGCCAGCAGCGCCGCGACTAGCGTCTCCTACGAGCAGTACTTC. Residues: CASSAATSVSYEQYF.

The chain links TRBV5-1 to TRBJ1-1, with no clear D. The CDR3 extends over 15 amino acids. V was trimmed by 1 base and J by 5 bases, leaving 15 bases between them. Germline V gives CDR1 SGHRS, CDR2 YFSETQ. This CDR3 is CASSLQTNRPTEAFF. DNA of the CDR3: TGCGCCAGCAGCTTGCAAACCAATCGGCCGACTGAAGCTTTCTTT. The entire variable domain, with the rest obtained from reference TRBV5-1 and TRBJ1-1, is as follows: KAGVTQTPRYLIKTRGQQVTLSCSPISGHRSVSWYQQTPGQGLQFLFEYFSETQRNKGNFPGRFSGRQFSNSRSEMNVSTLELGDSALYLCASSLQTNRPTEAFFGQGTRLTVV.

The chain couples TRBV5-1 to TRBJ2-7; 12 bases are a match to TRBD2. V was clipped by 4 bases and J by 7 bases; unmatched bases: 6. The germline V gene encodes CDR1 SGHRS and CDR2 YFSETQ. The CDR3 sequence is 14 residues long. The CDR3 coding sequence is TGCGCCAGCAGCCATCTAGCGGGAGGGCGGGAGCAGTACTTC. Its protein is CASSHLAGGREQYF. Full variable domain (rest looked up from reference TRBV5-1 and TRBJ2-7): KAGVTQTPRYLIKTRGQQVTLSCSPISGHRSVSWYQQTPGQGLQFLFEYFSETQRNKGNFPGRFSGRQFSNSRSEMNVSTLELGDSALYLCASSHLAGGREQYFGPGTRLTVT.

This chain uses TRBV5-6 with TRBJ2-7, with no clear D. V was pared by 1 base and J by 4 bases, with 18 bases between. The CDR3 contains 16 residues. Germline V lookup: CDR1 SGHDT, CDR2 YYEEEE. The CDR3 here is CASSLIPVVGQYEQYF. CDR3 DNA sequence: TGTGCCAGCAGCTTGATTCCGGTTGTCGGTCAGTACGAGCAGTACTTC.

This chain joins TRBV9 and TRBJ2-7; TRBD2 is a possible D gene (5 bases). V lost 0 bases to trimming and J lost 7 bases, with 20 bases between them. This CDR3 contains 16 residues. Germline CDR1 SGDLS, CDR2 YYNGEE. The CDR3: CASSVGSGIGMGEQYF. CDR3 sequence (DNA): TGTGCCAGCAGCGTAGGTTCGGGGATAGGAATGGGGGAGCAGTACTTC.

The V call is TRBV27, the J call TRBJ1-1; D ambiguous. The V and J ends lost 4 bases and 5 bases respectively, with 11 bases between them. The CDR3 is made up of 13 amino acids. Per the germline V gene, CDR1 is MNHEY and CDR2 is SMNVEV (reference sequence). The chain's CDR3 is CASSSREITEAFF. The CDR3 region has the DNA TGTGCCAGCAGTTCGAGGGAAATAACTGAAGCTTTCTTT.

This chain connects TRBV6-1 to TRBJ2-5; D is undetermined. The ends were cut back, 5 bases at V and 2 bases at J, with 12 bases in the middle. The CDR3 covers 14 residues. Germline V gene data show CDR1 as MNHNS and CDR2 as SASEGT. CDR3 DNA sequence: TGTGCCAGCAGTTTACGACATACTCAAGAGACCCAGTACTTC. Amino acids: CASSLRHTQETQYF.

This clone turned up a few times. The sample carries other DNA sequences with the same CDR3. The V gene is TRBV28, the J gene TRBJ1-1; TRBD1 aligns across 8 bases. The germline V gene has CDR1 MDHEN and CDR2 SYDVKM. V was clipped by 6 bases and J by 8 bases; unmatched bases: 5. This CDR3 is 12 amino acids long. As DNA, the CDR3 is TGTGCCAGCAGCTCAGGGGGCACGGAAGCTTTCTTT. As protein: CASSSGGTEAFF.

Regarding this clone: The identical CDR3 is also encoded by other nucleotide sequences in the sample. V usage is TRBV6-6 and J usage is TRBJ2-2; D not certain. This CDR3 has 12 amino acids. Trimming took 5 bases from V and 4 from J, leaving 5 bases between them. Germline CDR1 is MNHNY and CDR2 is SVGAGI (reference sequence). CDR3 DNA sequence: TGTGCCAGCAGTAGGGTCACCGGGGAGCTGTTTTTT. Protein sequence: CASSRVTGELFF.

V and J are TRBV18 and TRBJ2-7, with 8 bases matching TRBD2. The CDR3 has 16 amino acids. CDR1 and CDR2 from the germline V gene are KGHSH and LQKENI. V shed 1 base and J 4 bases; nucleotides not matched to a gene: 9. CDR3 in DNA: TGTGCCAGCTCACCACAGGGTGCTAGCGGGCGGTACGAGCAGTACTTC. This codes for CASSPQGASGRYEQYF.

This sequence joins TRBV4-1 and TRBJ1-1, with D possibly matching TRBD1 (5 bases). Between the trimmed V and J ends, which lost 0 bases and 6 bases, there was a span of 14 bases. This CDR3 region has 15 residues. CDR1 is MGHRA, CDR2 YSYEKL, per germline. This CDR3 reads CASSQEKKDKAEAFF. The CDR3 region has the DNA TGCGCCAGCAGCCAAGAAAAGAAGGACAAGGCTGAAGCTTTCTTT.

This clone was found a few times. The V gene is TRBV5-4, the J gene TRBJ1-3, with 7 nucleotides matching TRBD1. Germline CDR1 SGHNT, CDR2 YYREEE (reference sequence). The V segment lost 4 bases and the J segment 0 bases; nucleotides outside the gene matches: 7. The CDR3 sequence is 16 residues long. Written as DNA, the CDR3 is TGTGCCAGCAGCCCCGGGACAGCCGTCTCTGGAAACACCATATATTTT. It translates to CASSPGTAVSGNTIYF. The full variable domain, its missing parts supplied by reference TRBV5-4 and TRBJ1-3, is ETGVTQSPTHLIKTRGQQVTLRCSSQSGHNTVSWYQQALGQGPQFIFQYYREEENGRGNFPPRFSGLQFPNYSSELNVNALELDDSALYLCASSPGTAVSGNTIYFGEGSWLTVV.

The V gene is TRBV12-5, the J gene TRBJ2-1, with a possible D match to TRBD2 (6 bases). Trimming stripped 5 bases from V and 12 bases from J, with 11 bases between. CDR3 length equals 11 residues. Germline CDR1 and CDR2: LGHNT and FRNRAP. CDR3 in DNA: TGTGCTAGTGGTCGGGACTGGGGGCAGTTCTTC. This sequence encodes CASGRDWGQFF.

This clone was recorded a few times. The chain couples TRBV2 to TRBJ1-5; D may be TRBD1 (6 bases). Germline V gene lookup returns CDR1 SNHLY and CDR2 FYNNEI. V was clipped by 6 bases and J by 2 bases, with 14 bases between them. This CDR3 has 15 amino acids. Here the CDR3 reads CASRGLPGGNQPQHF. The CDR3 DNA follows: TGTGCCAGCAGGGGCCTCCCAGGGGGCAATCAGCCCCAGCATTTT.

The rearrangement uses TRBV29-1 and TRBJ2-5; the match to TRBD2 covers 7 bases. CDR3 length equals 15 residues. Germline CDR1 reads SQVTM; CDR2 reads ANQGSEA. J gave up 6 bases and V 3 bases, and 13 bases lay outside the gene matches. CDR3 DNA sequence: TGCAGCGTTGAGCCTAGCGGCCCCCTTGGAAAGACCCAGTACTTC. It is translated as CSVEPSGPLGKTQYF.

V usage is TRBV16 and J usage is TRBJ2-7; the D is unclear. Germline V gene data show CDR1 as KGHSY and CDR2 as FQNENV. V lost 4 bases, J lost 0 bases, and 10 bases lay in between. The CDR3 is made up of 14 amino acids. The CDR3, as DNA: TGTGCCAGCAGCCGATCGAGGAGCTCCTACGAGCAGTACTTC. Its protein product is CASSRSRSSYEQYF.

V usage is TRBV4-1 and J usage is TRBJ2-7, with 10 bases matching TRBD2. Per the germline V gene, CDR1 is MGHRA and CDR2 is YSYEKL. There are 14 residues in the CDR3. V lost 7 bases to trimming and J lost 3 bases; unmatched junction nucleotides: 6. In nucleotides, the CDR3 is TGCGCCAGCACCCCGACTAGCGGGTTCTACGAGCAGTACTTC. It specifies CASTPTSGFYEQYF.

This chain links TRBV4-1 with TRBJ2-1; possibly TRBD2 for D (7 bases). V was clipped by 1 base and J by 7 bases, with 14 bases between them. The CDR3 runs 15 residues. Looked up from germline, CDR1 is MGHRA and CDR2 is YSYEKL. As DNA, the CDR3 is TGCGCCAGCAGCCAAGTGGCTAGCGGACAGAATGAGCAGTTCTTC. The encoded protein is CASSQVASGQNEQFF.

This clone occurred once. The J gene is TRBJ2-1, the V gene TRBV29-1; the D gene is possibly TRBD2 (6 bases). CDR1 is SQVTM and CDR2 is ANQGSEA in the germline V gene. The V end lost 1 base, the J end lost 16 bases, and 23 bases lay between the germline ends. This CDR3 is built from 14 residues. The CDR3 here is CSVEVVMGGPYPFF. The DNA of the CDR3 is TGCAGCGTTGAAGTGGTTATGGGGGGACCTTACCCCTTCTTC.

This clone was seen only once. The chain employs TRBV2 and TRBJ2-6; a weak D match, TRBD1 (6 bases). Germline loops: CDR1 SNHLY, CDR2 FYNNEI. The germline V and J ends were trimmed by 8 bases and 1 base, with 18 bases remaining between them. The CDR3 loop spans 17 amino acids. CDR3 coding DNA: TGTGCCAGCGGCCGCAGGGGCCAAGTATCTGGGGCCAACGTCCTGACTTTC. Amino acid sequence: CASGRRGQVSGANVLTF.

The chain carries TRBV16 and TRBJ2-1, with a tentative D call TRBD2 (5 bases). V lost 4 bases, J lost 9 bases, and 10 bases lay in between. Germline assignment: CDR1 KGHSY and CDR2 FQNENV. This CDR3 has 12 amino acids. The CDR3, as DNA: TGTGCCAGCAGCCCCCCCGCGGGTGAGCAGTTCTTC. Its protein is CASSPPAGEQFF. Together with reference TRBV16 and TRBJ2-1, the CDR3 gives the full variable domain: GEEVAQTPKHLVRGEGQKAKLYCAPIKGHSYVFWYQQVLKNEFKFLISFQNENVFDETGMPKERFSAKCLPNSPCSLEIQATKLEDSAVYFCASSPPAGEQFFGPGTRLTVL.

The rearrangement joins TRBV2 to TRBJ2-5, with a weak D call TRBD1 (5 bases). CDR1 SNHLY and CDR2 FYNNEI come from the germline V gene. V was trimmed by 7 bases and J by 2 bases, leaving 20 bases between them. The CDR3 covers 16 residues. CDR3 amino acids: CASIRVAGQPQETQYF. CDR3 in DNA: TGTGCCAGCATTAGAGTGGCAGGGCAACCTCAAGAGACCCAGTACTTC.

This rearrangement joins TRBV30 to TRBJ2-3, with 8 bases matching TRBD2. J lost 2 bases, V lost 3 bases, and 7 bases had no gene match. CDR3 length: 15 amino acids. Germline CDR1 and CDR2: GTSNPN and SVGIG (reference sequence). The CDR3 DNA sequence: TGTGCCTGGAGCCCGGGGGGGGACCTCACAGATACGCAGTATTTT. The encoded protein is CAWSPGGDLTDTQYF. The full variable domain, with the rest looked up from reference TRBV30 and TRBJ2-3, is SQTIHQWPATLVQPVGSPLSLECTVEGTSNPNLYWYRQAAGRGLQLLFYSVGIGQISSEVPQNLSASRPQDRQFILSSKKLLLSDSGFYLCAWSPGGDLTDTQYFGPGTRLTVL.

This sequence joins TRBV4-2 and TRBJ2-3, with TRBD2 matching over 10 bases. Germline-derived CDR1 and CDR2 are LGHNA and YNFKEQ. The CDR3 is 16 residues long. The ends lost 4 bases at V and 6 bases at J; junction bases unmatched: 10. The CDR3 reads CASSPGLAARGDTQYF. In DNA form, the CDR3 reads TGTGCCAGCAGCCCCGGACTAGCGGCACGGGGGGATACGCAGTATTTT.